The 25 T cell receptor beta chains in this list originate from one sample, sequenced in a study of Ad26.COV2.S vaccination and SARS-CoV-2 variants. Only in-frame clones appear in the TCRdb table, and some are missing; sequencing was by immunoSEQ multiplex PCR. The sample includes over 400,000 clones, roughly 87% of them seen just once. The sample's treatment: about 20 received Ad26.COV2.S at low or high dose, single or two shots; about 5 received placebo; per-sample allocation not given. Collection of samples fell on day 63 after the first vaccine or placebo injection. The source was peripheral blood, collected in a trial of Ad26.COV2.S vaccine versus placebo. These receptors originate from a person aged 18-65 years who received the Ad26.COV2.S COVID-19 vaccine or a placebo.

V and J are TRBV6-5 and TRBJ2-5; D is perhaps TRBD2 (5 bases). From germline, CDR1 is MNHEY and CDR2 SVGAGI. V lost 7 bases and J lost 5, with 20 bases in between. This CDR3 region has 15 residues. CDR3 nucleotide sequence: TGTGCCAGCACCCTACCGGCGGGCTCGGGGGAGACCCAGTACTTC. Its translation: CASTLPAGSGETQYF.

The chain is built from TRBV25-1 and TRBJ1-2, with 8 bases aligning to TRBD1. J gave up 0 bases and V 4 bases, and 10 bases lay outside the gene matches. Germline V gene sequence: CDR1 MGHDK, CDR2 SYGVNS. CDR3 size: 17 residues. The DNA for the CDR3 is TGTGCCAGCAGTGGATTACAGGGGGACCCACCTAACTATGGCTACACCTTC. It yields the protein CASSGLQGDPPNYGYTF.

The V gene is TRBV7-9, the J gene TRBJ2-3, with 7 positions matching TRBD2. Germline lookup yields CDR1 SEHNR and CDR2 FQNEAQ (reference sequence). The CDR3 length is 15 residues. V shed 2 bases, J shed 0 bases, and the junction held 2 bases outside the gene matches. The CDR3 loop is CASSLLLASTDTQYF. The CDR3 bases are TGTGCCAGCAGCTTACTACTAGCGAGCACAGATACGCAGTATTTT.

This clone was picked up one time. The CDR3 region is CASSLEGVGANVLTF. For the CDR3, the DNA is TGCGCCAGCAGCTTGGAAGGGGTCGGGGCCAACGTCCTGACTTTC. The chain carries TRBV5-1 and TRBJ2-6, with TRBD1 as a possible D gene (5 bases). This CDR3 has 15 residues. V shed 0 bases and J shed 4 bases, with 8 bases lying between them. Germline CDR1 SGHRS, CDR2 YFSETQ. Drawing the rest from reference TRBV5-1 and TRBJ2-6, the complete variable domain is KAGVTQTPRYLIKTRGQQVTLSCSPISGHRSVSWYQQTPGQGLQFLFEYFSETQRNKGNFPGRFSGRQFSNSRSEMNVSTLELGDSALYLCASSLEGVGANVLTFGAGSRLTVL.

V gene TRBV11-1 combines with J gene TRBJ2-1; D gene unclear. CDR1 and CDR2 (germline): SGHAT, FQDESV (reference sequence). V was trimmed by 5 bases and J by 9 bases, leaving 8 bases between them. This CDR3 is built from 11 residues. CDR3 protein: CASSGPVEQFF. CDR3 coding DNA: TGTGCCAGCAGCGGACCGGTTGAGCAGTTCTTC.

CDR3 region: CASSQRGENTIYF. CDR3 nucleotides: TGTGCCAGCAGCCAACGAGGGGAGAACACCATATATTTT. The chain recombines TRBV3-1 (or the pseudogene TRBV3-2) with TRBJ1-3, with a possible D match to TRBD1 (5 bases). V was shortened by 2 bases and J by 7 bases, with 9 bases between the two germline ends. The germline CDR1 and CDR2 sequences are LGHDT and YNNKEL (reference sequence). The length of the CDR3 is 13 residues.

This sequence joins TRBV5-1 and TRBJ2-1; 8 nucleotides agree with TRBD2. In germline, CDR1 is SGHRS, CDR2 YFSETQ. V gave up 4 bases and J gave up 4 bases; unmatched junction bases: 13. CDR3 length: 17 residues. The CDR3 sequence: CASSPMVVAGSYNEQFF. The CDR3 DNA follows: TGCGCCAGCAGCCCGATGGTAGTAGCGGGATCTTACAATGAGCAGTTCTTC.

The V gene is TRBV4-3, the J gene TRBJ2-7, with 9 bases lining up with TRBD2. V trimming: 1 base; J trimming: 5 bases; junction bases outside the gene matches: 6. Germline lookup yields CDR1 LGHNA and CDR2 YSLEER. The length of the CDR3 is 15 residues. CDR3 nucleotide sequence: TGCGCCAGCAGCCAAGGTCTAGCGGGGACCGACGAGCAGTACTTC. It is translated as CASSQGLAGTDEQYF.

V and J are TRBV28 and TRBJ2-7; 7 bases are shared with TRBD2. The CDR3 runs to 16 residues. V trimming: 5 bases; J trimming: 4 bases; junction bases outside the gene matches: 14. Germline loops: CDR1 MDHEN, CDR2 SYDVKM. In DNA, the CDR3 is TGTGCCAGCAGTACACGGACGGGGGGATTTAGGTACGAGCAGTACTTC. Its protein is CASSTRTGGFRYEQYF. Drawing the rest from reference TRBV28 and TRBJ2-7, the complete variable domain is DVKVTQSSRYLVKRTGEKVFLECVQDMDHENMFWYRQDPGLGLRLIYFSYDVKMKEKGDIPEGYSVSREKKERFSLILESASTNQTSMYLCASSTRTGGFRYEQYFGPGTRLTVT.

This clone has only a few counts. This rearrangement joins TRBV25-1 to TRBJ2-2; D may be TRBD1 (5 bases). Germline assignment: CDR1 MGHDK and CDR2 SYGVNS. Trimming left V 5 bases short and J 3 bases short, with 13 bases between. The CDR3 has 15 residues. The CDR3: CASSRSQGDTGELFF. The DNA of the CDR3 is TGTGCCAGCAGTAGGTCGCAGGGCGACACCGGGGAGCTGTTTTTT.

This sequence joins TRBV6-1 and TRBJ2-4; D not resolved. V lost 0 bases, J lost 6 bases, and 15 bases lay in between. The V gene's germline CDR1 is MNHNS and CDR2 SASEGT. CDR3 size: 16 residues. The DNA of the CDR3 is TGTGCCAGCAGTGAAGCCATTGGTCAGCTAAGAAACATTCAGTACTTC. It encodes CASSEAIGQLRNIQYF.

This chain links TRBV9 with TRBJ2-5, with 7 bases identical to TRBD2. The CDR3 totals 14 residues. Germline lookup yields CDR1 SGDLS and CDR2 YYNGEE. The J segment lost 1 base and the V segment lost 4 bases, leaving 4 bases of the junction unmatched. CDR3 DNA sequence: TGTGCCAGCAGCAATAGCGGGCCCCAAGAGACCCAGTACTTC. It specifies CASSNSGPQETQYF.

A note on this clone: The junction and the germline gene differ at one end; a read error may be behind it. This sequence joins TRBV29-1 and TRBJ2-2; D unresolved. Germline V gene data show CDR1 as SQVTM and CDR2 as ANQGSEA. This CDR3 region has 12 residues. The CDR3 loop reads CSVVLRTGELFF. The CDR3 region has the DNA TGCAGTGTTGTTCTAAGGACCGGGGAGCTGTTTTTT.

This chain joins TRBV16 and TRBJ2-4; D is undetermined. From germline, CDR1 is KGHSY and CDR2 FQNENV. Trimming pared 2 bases from V and 8 bases from J, leaving 4 bases between. The CDR3 is made up of 11 amino acids. This CDR3 reads CASSQRDIQYF. The CDR3 coding sequence is TGTGCCAGCAGCCAAAGGGACATTCAGTACTTC. The full variable domain, in which reference TRBV16 and TRBJ2-4 provide the parts outside the CDR3, is GEEVAQTPKHLVRGEGQKAKLYCAPIKGHSYVFWYQQVLKNEFKFLISFQNENVFDETGMPKERFSAKCLPNSPCSLEIQATKLEDSAVYFCASSQRDIQYFGAGTRLSVL.

The genes are TRBV28 and TRBJ2-3; D gene unclear. The CDR3 runs to 11 residues. The V end was cut by 7 bases, the J end by 5 bases, with 7 bases between. CDR1 is MDHEN and CDR2 is SYDVKM in the germline V gene. DNA for the CDR3: TGTGCCAGCAAAGCCTTAGATACGCAGTATTTT. As protein: CASKALDTQYF. The complete variable domain, with remaining parts taken from reference TRBV28 and TRBJ2-3, reads DVKVTQSSRYLVKRTGEKVFLECVQDMDHENMFWYRQDPGLGLRLIYFSYDVKMKEKGDIPEGYSVSREKKERFSLILESASTNQTSMYLCASKALDTQYFGPGTRLTVL.

V is TRBV5-1 and J is TRBJ1-1, with 7 nucleotides matching TRBD1. The germline CDR1 and CDR2 sequences are SGHRS and YFSETQ. J lost 5 bases, V lost 0 bases, and 7 bases had no gene match. The length of the CDR3 is 15 residues. CDR3 amino acids: CASSLGGHRGTEAFF. The DNA of the CDR3 is TGCGCCAGCAGCTTGGGGGGACACAGGGGAACTGAAGCTTTCTTT.

The rearrangement uses TRBV7-6 and TRBJ2-7; perhaps TRBD1 as D (5 bases). Trimming took 6 bases from V and 2 from J, leaving 17 bases between them. Germline CDR1 and CDR2: SGHVS and FNYEAQ. CDR3 length: 15 residues. The CDR3, as DNA: TGTGCCAGCAGTCCAAACCCGTCAGGGACCTACGAGCAGTACTTC. It encodes CASSPNPSGTYEQYF.

The chain couples TRBV7-3 to TRBJ2-1, with 8 bases fitting TRBD2. Trimming took 5 bases from V and 6 from J; bases not matched to a gene: 12. The CDR3 contains 16 residues. Looked up from germline, CDR1 is SGHTA and CDR2 is FQGTGA. CDR3 DNA: TGTGCCAGCAGCGCATACGGGACTAGAAACTTCAATGAGCAGTTCTTC. Its translation is CASSAYGTRNFNEQFF.

The chain combines TRBV6-5 with TRBJ1-3; D not certain. This CDR3 region has 15 residues. CDR1 and CDR2 (germline): MNHEY, SVGAGI. The V gene lost 7 bases and the J gene lost 0 bases, with 13 bases spanning the gap. As DNA, the CDR3 is TGTGCCAGCAAACCCGATGGAGACTCTGGAAACACCATATATTTT. It encodes CASKPDGDSGNTIYF.

CDR3 sequence: CASSQGWTEAFF. As DNA, the CDR3 is TGTGCCAGCAGTCAGGGGTGGACTGAAGCTTTCTTT. The chain employs TRBV6-5 and TRBJ1-1; maybe TRBD1 (6 bases). The V gene's germline CDR1 is MNHEY and CDR2 SVGAGI. This CDR3 comprises 12 residues. V lost 5 bases, J lost 5 bases, and 9 bases lay in between.

V and J are TRBV5-8 and TRBJ2-3; 9 bases are shared with TRBD2. V lost 0 bases, J lost 2 bases, and 7 bases stayed unmatched. The CDR3 loop spans 17 amino acids. CDR1 is SGHTS and CDR2 is YDEGEE in the germline V gene. The CDR3 protein is CASSLGVAGEVTDTQYF. The DNA for the CDR3 is TGTGCCAGCAGCTTGGGGGTAGCGGGAGAGGTCACAGATACGCAGTATTTT.

The rearrangement joins TRBV6-2 or TRBV6-3 to TRBJ1-2; D remains unclear. Trimming pared 4 bases from V and 4 bases from J, leaving 7 bases between. The germline gives CDR1 MNHEY, CDR2 SVGEGT. The CDR3 has 12 residues. DNA of the CDR3: TGTGCCAGCAGTTGGACGACCTATGGCTACACCTTC. Its translation is CASSWTTYGYTF.

Written as DNA, the CDR3 is TGTGCCAGCAGCTTAGCGGGAGCGGGGGGCGGAGAGACCCAGTACTTC. This gives the protein CASSLAGAGGGETQYF. The chain joins TRBV7-2 to TRBJ2-5, with 9 bases aligning to TRBD2. Trimming cost V 0 bases and J 4 bases; bases outside gene matches: 6. Germline CDR1 and CDR2: SGHTA and FQGNSA. CDR3 length: 16 residues.

The rearrangement joins TRBV20-1 to TRBJ1-1; a possible D gene is TRBD1 (6 bases). The CDR3 totals 10 residues. The V gene lost 6 bases and the J gene lost 11 bases, with 13 bases spanning the gap. Looked up from germline, CDR1 is DFQATT and CDR2 is SNEGSKA (reference sequence). CDR3 DNA sequence: TGCAGTGCCAGGACAGTTCGCGCTTTCTTT. Translated, it gives CSARTVRAFF.

This chain joins TRBV18 and TRBJ1-4, with a tentative D call TRBD1 (5 bases). CDR1 and CDR2 (germline): KGHSH, LQKENI. This CDR3 contains 17 residues. The V end was cut by 6 bases, the J end by 8 bases, with 25 bases between. In DNA, the CDR3 is TGTGCCAGCTCGCCAAAAACTTCCGGGACGGAGACCGAAAAACTGTTTTTT. This gives the protein CASSPKTSGTETEKLFF.